This T cell receptor (beta chain) is drawn from a study of T cells in Graves' hyperthyroidism and ophthalmopathy. The study excluded patients with uncontrolled infection, other autoimmune disease, pregnancy or lactation. Diagnoses used clinical symptoms, serum thyroxine and TRAb, thyroid ultrasound and orbital computed tomography. Using RNA transcripts as the source, TCR beta CDR3 regions were amplified. TCR CDR3 regions were first amplified by RT-PCR with HTBI primers. A single record per CDR3 protein comes from TCRdb applying MiXCR to the multiplex PCR reads. The profile shows fewer than 750,000 distinct CDR3 sequences, more than 12% of them singletons. Points from the study as a whole: The blood repertoire included most of the expanded thyroid clonotypes above 0.001. Model predictions of ophthalmopathy came a median around 6.5 months before onset.

Worth noting for this clonotype: What it binds is unknown.

This clonotype was sampled from a woman aged 50 to 60 with Graves' ophthalmopathy. Material for sequencing was blood.

DNA for the CDR3: TGCGCCAGCAGCCAAGCCAGGGTAGAGACCCAGTACTTC. This codes for CASSQARVETQYF. The rearrangement uses TRBV4-1 and TRBJ2-5; possibly TRBD1 for D (5 bases). V lost 1 base and J 4 bases, leaving 7 bases between the germline ends. This CDR3 comprises 13 residues. The germline gives CDR1 MGHRA, CDR2 YSYEKL.